The clone carrying this T cell receptor beta chain was detected ten times or more. Time point defined: after trial treatment. Treatment specified: LDRT plus nivolumab, ipilimumab, low-dose cyclophosphamide and aspirin (RACIN trial). TCRs were amplified for 15 to 20 PCR cycles with a constant-region primer and V-primer adapter. TCRdb recomputed calls from the reads with MiXCR, one row per CDR3 protein. In the table there are some 52,000 distinct CDR3 sequences, around 35% of which are singletons. This CDR3 has 14 amino acids. V was cut by 3 bases and J by 6 bases, with 12 bases left in between. This entry is derived from a study of low-dose radiotherapy and immunotherapy resistance in tumors.

This chain joins TRBV12-3 or TRBV12-4 and TRBJ1-5, with a possible D match to TRBD1 (6 bases). Sequenced here: PBMCs, sampled after low-dose radiotherapy plus immunotherapy. The origin of this receptor is a male donor with rectosigmoid adenocarcinoma. In DNA, the CDR3 is TGTGCCAGCAGTTTCGGGGGCGTGGGTCAGCCCCAGCATTTT. Protein product: CASSFGGVGQPQHF.